One sample yielded the 7 T cell receptor beta chains listed below, sequenced in a study of blood T cell repertoires in COVID-19. The protocol was immunoSEQ multiplex PCR, while the TCRdb copy is restricted to in-frame clones and leaves out a portion. Of 350,000 to 450,000 clones listed, roughly 89% are singletons. Sequencing used PBMCs or T cells enriched from blood (not recorded which). Every receptor here comes from a woman under 40 who had recovered from COVID-19.

V gene TRBV28 combines with J gene TRBJ2-2; no firm D call. V lost 2 bases to trimming and J lost 2 bases, with 9 bases between them. The CDR3 contains 15 residues. CDR1 and CDR2 from the germline V gene are MDHEN and SYDVKM. The CDR3: CASSLVPGNTGELFF. The CDR3 DNA sequence: TGTGCCAGCAGTTTAGTGCCAGGCAACACCGGGGAGCTGTTTTTT. Supplemented by reference TRBV28 and TRBJ2-2, the full variable domain reads DVKVTQSSRYLVKRTGEKVFLECVQDMDHENMFWYRQDPGLGLRLIYFSYDVKMKEKGDIPEGYSVSREKKERFSLILESASTNQTSMYLCASSLVPGNTGELFFGEGSRLTVL.

The chain links TRBV5-6 to TRBJ2-5, with TRBD1 matching 8 bases. CDR3 length equals 17 residues. Trimming took 3 bases from V and 5 from J; bases not matched to a gene: 15. In germline, CDR1 is SGHDT, CDR2 YYEEEE. In DNA form, the CDR3 reads TGTGCCAGCAGCTCCGGGACAGGCGTTTCAGTTAGTGAGACCCAGTACTTC. This codes for CASSSGTGVSVSETQYF.

J is TRBJ1-3 and V is TRBV11-2; 9 bases map to TRBD1. The CDR3 runs to 18 residues. The germline CDR1 and CDR2 sequences are SGHAT and FQNNGV. The V segment lost 4 bases and the J segment 0 bases; nucleotides outside the gene matches: 10. The DNA of the CDR3 is TGTGCCAGCAGCTCGGCCACCGGGACAGGGAGCTCTGGAAACACCATATATTTT. Protein product: CASSSATGTGSSGNTIYF. Full variable domain (missing parts from reference TRBV11-2 and TRBJ1-3): EAGVAQSPRYKIIEKRQSVAFWCNPISGHATLYWYQQILGQGPKLLIQFQNNGVVDDSQLPKDRFSAERLKGVDSTLKIQPAKLEDSAVYLCASSSATGTGSSGNTIYFGEGSWLTVV.

This chain connects TRBV29-1 to TRBJ1-4, with D perhaps TRBD1 (5 bases). Germline CDR1 reads SQVTM; CDR2 reads ANQGSEA. V lost 6 bases and J 7 bases, leaving 18 bases between the germline ends. The CDR3 is made up of 14 amino acids. CDR3 nucleotide sequence: TGCAGCGTGGCTCAACAGGCTACTGGTGAAAAACTGTTTTTT. Its protein product is CSVAQQATGEKLFF.

This clone showed up just once. This rearrangement joins TRBV7-3 to TRBJ2-6, with 8 positions matching TRBD1. This CDR3 is built from 17 residues. J gave up 2 bases and V 5 bases, and 8 bases lay outside the gene matches. Looked up from germline, CDR1 is SGHTA and CDR2 is FQGTGA. This chain's CDR3 is CASSPGQGGTGANVLTF. The CDR3 bases are TGTGCCAGCAGCCCCGGACAGGGTGGTACTGGGGCCAACGTCCTGACTTTC.

The CDR3 is CASSLAPTDEKLFF. The CDR3 bases are TGTGCCAGCAGCTTAGCCCCCACTGATGAAAAACTGTTTTTT. This chain links TRBV7-3 with TRBJ1-4; D is undetermined. V lost 2 bases, J lost 6 bases, and 10 bases lay in between. The CDR3 runs 14 residues. Germline assignment: CDR1 SGHTA and CDR2 FQGTGA.

CDR3 nucleotide sequence: TGTGCCAGCAGCCGTCAGGGTTACGACACTGAAGCTTTCTTT. It encodes CASSRQGYDTEAFF. V and J are TRBV11-3 and TRBJ1-1; D perhaps matches TRBD1 (5 bases). V lost 5 bases to trimming and J lost 3 bases, with 13 bases between them. The length of the CDR3 is 14 residues. Germline V gives CDR1 SGHNT, CDR2 YENEEA.